One and the same sample provided the 13 T cell receptor beta chains below, sequenced in a study of blood T cells in healthy people across ages. It was with a sample-barcoded 5' primer and a J-beta primer mix that a second PCR of roughly 7 to 12 cycles was run. TCRdb ran MiXCR on the 5' RACE reads and lists one entry per CDR3 protein. Of roughly 1.5 million distinct CDR3 sequences listed, roughly two fifths are singletons. The specimen sequenced was blood. The receptors shown here come from a woman aged 18-29 years in good health.

The chain couples TRBV6-2 or TRBV6-3 to TRBJ1-2; 8 bases line up with TRBD1. Germline V gene lookup returns CDR1 MNHEY and CDR2 SVGEGT. The CDR3 contains 15 residues. The ends lost 7 bases at V and 3 bases at J; junction bases unmatched: 10. The CDR3 bases are TGTGCCAGCACCCCGGGCGGACAGGGATACTATGGCTACACCTTC. The encoded protein is CASTPGGQGYYGYTF.

This chain joins TRBV20-1 and TRBJ2-1, with no clear D. The CDR3 contains 11 residues. The ends were cut back, 3 bases at V and 10 bases at J, with 10 bases in the middle. From germline, CDR1 is DFQATT and CDR2 SNEGSKA (reference sequence). CDR3 protein: CSASHTYEQFF. CDR3 sequence (DNA): TGCAGTGCTAGCCATACCTACGAGCAGTTCTTC.

The rearrangement links TRBV3-1 to TRBJ1-4; 9 nucleotides align to TRBD1. The germline V gene has CDR1 LGHDT and CDR2 YNNKEL (reference sequence). V shed 3 bases, J shed 6 bases, and the junction held 5 bases outside the gene matches. The CDR3 contains 15 residues. For the CDR3, the DNA is TGTGCCAGCAGCCAGCCGGGGACAGGGTATGAAAAACTGTTTTTT. Translating gives CASSQPGTGYEKLFF.

The rearrangement links TRBV20-1 to TRBJ2-5; TRBD2 matches at 14 bases. V dropped 5 bases and J dropped 11; count of bases not matched to a gene: 10. The CDR3 is 14 residues long. CDR1 and CDR2 from the germline V gene are DFQATT and SNEGSKA (reference sequence). In DNA, the CDR3 is TGCAGTGCTGCGACTAGCGGGAGGGGGAATGAGCAGTACTTC. It yields the protein CSAATSGRGNEQYF.

The J gene is TRBJ2-5, the V gene TRBV20-1; 9 positions agree with TRBD2. This CDR3 is 16 amino acids long. The germline CDR1 and CDR2 sequences are DFQATT and SNEGSKA (reference sequence). Trimming took 6 bases from V and 1 from J; bases not matched to a gene: 12. CDR3 in amino acids: CSAIELGRGGQETQYF. The CDR3 coding sequence is TGCAGTGCCATAGAGCTGGGGCGGGGGGGCCAAGAGACCCAGTACTTC.

The rearrangement joins TRBV29-1 to TRBJ2-5, with D possibly matching TRBD2 (6 bases). The V end lost 4 bases, the J end lost 3 bases, and 9 bases lay between the germline ends. Germline CDR1 reads SQVTM; CDR2 reads ANQGSEA. The CDR3 covers 12 residues. CDR3 region: CSVVRGKETQYF. For the CDR3, the DNA is TGCAGCGTTGTTCGGGGGAAAGAGACCCAGTACTTC.

This clonotype has a handful of counts. This chain connects TRBV12-3 or TRBV12-4 to TRBJ2-1, with TRBD1 matching over 10 bases. This CDR3 has 15 residues. Trimming at V came to 4 bases and at J to 4 bases, leaving 4 bases not matched to a gene. The CDR3 DNA is TGTGCCAGCAGTTGGGGACAGGGGATATACAATGAGCAGTTCTTC. It translates to CASSWGQGIYNEQFF.

This clonotype has more than one count but fewer than ten. V and J are TRBV7-9 and TRBJ1-2; unclear D gene. Looked up from germline, CDR1 is SEHNR and CDR2 is FQNEAQ (reference sequence). This CDR3 is 13 amino acids long. Between the trimmed V and J ends, which lost 7 bases and 1 base, there was a span of 10 bases. The CDR3 spells CASTPPGNYGYTF. In DNA form, the CDR3 reads TGTGCCAGCACTCCTCCGGGTAACTATGGCTACACCTTC.

A few counts support this clonotype. The rearrangement joins TRBV12-3 or TRBV12-4 to TRBJ2-1; TRBD2 matches at 12 bases. Trimming removed 3 bases from V and 1 base from J; junction bases left unmatched: 7. The CDR3 totals 18 residues. As DNA, the CDR3 is TGTGCCAGCAGTTTCCGGACTAGCGGGGTGGGGTCCTACAATGAGCAGTTCTTC. As protein: CASSFRTSGVGSYNEQFF.

This clonotype has a count of ten or more. The chain is built from TRBV7-9 and TRBJ2-1; perhaps TRBD1 as D (5 bases). From germline, CDR1 is SEHNR and CDR2 FQNEAQ (reference sequence). V was clipped by 2 bases and J by 5 bases, with 10 bases between them. The CDR3 consists of 14 residues. The CDR3 DNA reads as TGTGCCAGCAGCTTAAGGGGTGGAAACAATGAGCAGTTCTTC. This translates into CASSLRGGNNEQFF.

This sequence joins TRBV20-1 and TRBJ1-6; TRBD1 agrees at 9 bases. CDR1 DFQATT and CDR2 SNEGSKA come from the germline V gene (reference sequence). J gave up 9 bases and V 2 bases, and 8 bases lay outside the gene matches. This CDR3 has 15 residues. The CDR3 loop is CSARIGDRDLSPLHF. The DNA of the CDR3 is TGCAGTGCTAGAATCGGGGACAGGGACCTTTCACCCCTCCACTTT.

This clonotype was seen a few times. The rearrangement links TRBV12-3 or TRBV12-4 to TRBJ2-3, with D maybe TRBD1 (6 bases). V was trimmed by 3 bases and J by 5 bases, leaving 15 bases between them. There are 15 residues in the CDR3. CDR3 region: CASSLGTHGKDTQYF. In nucleotides, the CDR3 is TGTGCCAGCAGTTTGGGGACACATGGCAAAGATACGCAGTATTTT.

The chain has TRBV5-1 and TRBJ1-3; D may be TRBD1 (5 bases). Germline values: CDR1 SGHRS, CDR2 YFSETQ. V was clipped by 0 bases and J by 0 bases, with 10 bases between them. This CDR3 has 16 amino acids. The CDR3 DNA sequence: TGCGCCAGCAGCTTGGGACAGACATACTCTGGAAACACCATATATTTT. Encoded protein: CASSLGQTYSGNTIYF. The variable domain in full, completed from reference TRBV5-1 and TRBJ1-3, reads KAGVTQTPRYLIKTRGQQVTLSCSPISGHRSVSWYQQTPGQGLQFLFEYFSETQRNKGNFPGRFSGRQFSNSRSEMNVSTLELGDSALYLCASSLGQTYSGNTIYFGEGSWLTVV.